These 27 T cell receptor beta chains were all obtained from the same sample, sequenced in a study of vaccination and CD4 T cells after COVID-19. Scientists ran DNA taken from cultured CD4+ T cells through the Oncomine TCR Beta short-read assay for sequencing. From the PCR reads, TCRdb called clonotypes with MiXCR, one entry per CDR3 protein. The data show under 20,000 distinct CDR3 sequences, 60% to 85% seen once. No antigens are known for them. Regarding treatment: roughly 10-day PBMC culture with coronavirus spike peptide pools or control peptides (ViraFEST assay). Sequencing used CD4+ T cells from blood, cultured in vitro, obtained after SARS-CoV-2 vaccination. These receptors all come from a human donor who received a COVID-19 vaccine.

This clonotype was counted a single time. This sequence joins TRBV20-1 and TRBJ2-3; 10 bases align to TRBD1. V lost 6 bases to trimming and J lost 6 bases; unmatched junction nucleotides: 6. The CDR3 runs 13 residues. CDR1 and CDR2 from the germline V gene are DFQATT and SNEGSKA (reference sequence). CDR3 sequence (DNA): TGCAGTGCAGAGACAGGGGGCGATGATACGCAGTATTTT. It yields the protein CSAETGGDDTQYF.

The chain recombines TRBV7-9 with TRBJ1-1; TRBD1 might be the D (5 bases). Germline loops: CDR1 SEHNR, CDR2 FQNEAQ (reference sequence). The V and J ends lost 6 bases and 1 base respectively, with 18 bases between them. This CDR3 spans 16 amino acids. The CDR3 here is CASSPLGGRRNTEAFF. The CDR3, as DNA: TGTGCCAGCAGTCCCCTCGGGGGAAGGCGGAACACTGAAGCTTTCTTT.

V is TRBV20-1 and J is TRBJ2-5; 9 nucleotides line up with TRBD2. CDR3 length: 18 amino acids. The germline V gene has CDR1 DFQATT and CDR2 SNEGSKA (reference sequence). V lost 1 base, J lost 1 base, and 13 bases stayed unmatched. The CDR3 reads CSARAILSGGLLQETQYF. Here the CDR3 DNA reads TGCAGTGCTAGAGCGATCCTTAGCGGGGGCCTTCTCCAAGAGACCCAGTACTTC.

The chain carries TRBV19 and TRBJ2-3; 10 bases map to TRBD2. Germline assignment: CDR1 LNHDA and CDR2 SQIVND (reference sequence). Losses at the gene ends were 4 bases for V and 6 bases for J; bases not matched to a gene: 16. CDR3 length: 18 amino acids. CDR3 nucleotide sequence: TGTGCCAGTAGTAAGCCCAGCGGGGGGGCGTCGATGAGGGATACGCAGTATTTT. Its protein is CASSKPSGGASMRDTQYF.

The chain combines TRBV20-1 with TRBJ2-5; D is perhaps TRBD1 (5 bases). Germline V gene lookup returns CDR1 DFQATT and CDR2 SNEGSKA (reference sequence). This CDR3 is 16 amino acids long. Trimming removed 0 bases at V and 3 bases at J, with 17 bases between. The CDR3 coding sequence is TGCAGTGCTAGAGAGGGGCGAGAAACGGCGAAAGAGACCCAGTACTTC. It codes for CSAREGRETAKETQYF.

V gene TRBV11-1 combines with J gene TRBJ2-1, with D tentatively TRBD2 (7 bases). Germline V gives CDR1 SGHAT, CDR2 FQDESV (reference sequence). Trimming took 5 bases from V and 9 from J, leaving 20 bases between them. The CDR3 totals 15 residues. CDR3 nucleotides: TGTGCCAGCAGCGCACGGGGGGCGTCGACGCGTGAGCAGTTCTTC. Translating gives CASSARGASTREQFF. Full variable domain (outside the CDR3, taken from reference TRBV11-1 and TRBJ2-1): EAEVAQSPRYKITEKSQAVAFWCDPISGHATLYWYRQILGQGPELLVQFQDESVVDDSQLPKDRFSAERLKGVDSTLKIQPAELGDSAMYLCASSARGASTREQFFGPGTRLTVL.

CDR3: CASSAAGAEGETQYF. CDR3 bases: TGTGCCAGCAGCGCAGCGGGGGCCGAGGGAGAGACCCAGTACTTC. V and J are TRBV6-1 and TRBJ2-5; 8 bases fit TRBD2. Germline loops: CDR1 MNHNS, CDR2 SASEGT. There are 15 residues in the CDR3. V lost 6 bases and J lost 4; bases outside the gene matches: 10.

This rearrangement joins TRBV7-2 to TRBJ1-2; D gene ambiguous. With 6 bases removed from V and 8 bases from J, the gap between germline ends came to 13 bases. This CDR3 has 12 residues. Germline values: CDR1 SGHTA, CDR2 FQGNSA. CDR3 nucleotide sequence: TGTGCCAGCAGTCTCGTTTCGAGGGGCTACACCTTC. Protein product: CASSLVSRGYTF. The complete variable domain, with remaining parts taken from reference TRBV7-2 and TRBJ1-2, reads GAGVSQSPSNKVTEKGKDVELRCDPISGHTALYWYRQSLGQGLEFLIYFQGNSAPDKSGLPSDRFSAERTGGSVSTLTIQRTQQEDSAVYLCASSLVSRGYTFGSGTRLTVV.

The rearrangement uses TRBV19 and TRBJ1-5; 9 bases are a match to TRBD1. Germline V gene lookup returns CDR1 LNHDA and CDR2 SQIVND (reference sequence). V trimming: 2 bases; J trimming: 6 bases; junction bases outside the gene matches: 14. This CDR3 has 18 residues. DNA for the CDR3: TGTGCCAGTAGTATACCGAGACAGGGGGTTGGCTCAGGTCAGCCCCAGCATTTT. This gives the protein CASSIPRQGVGSGQPQHF.

The rearrangement uses TRBV20-1 and TRBJ2-2; D possibly corresponds to TRBD2 (5 bases). Per the germline V gene, CDR1 is DFQATT and CDR2 is SNEGSKA (reference sequence). The V and J ends lost 3 bases and 8 bases respectively, with 16 bases between them. This CDR3 region has 14 residues. In DNA form, the CDR3 reads TGCAGTGCTAGTTATCCGGGATTAGCGGGGGAGCTGTTTTTT. Its translation is CSASYPGLAGELFF.

The rearrangement links TRBV6-5 to TRBJ1-2; D ambiguous. This CDR3 is built from 12 residues. Trimming stripped 2 bases from V and 8 bases from J, with 9 bases between. The germline V gene encodes CDR1 MNHEY and CDR2 SVGAGI. Here the CDR3 DNA reads TGTGCCAGCAGTTACCCGGGGTCGGGCTACACCTTC. This gives the protein CASSYPGSGYTF.

V is TRBV20-1 and J is TRBJ1-2; the match to TRBD1 covers 8 bases. V lost 4 bases and J lost 4; bases outside the gene matches: 11. The germline V gene has CDR1 DFQATT and CDR2 SNEGSKA (reference sequence). The CDR3 is made up of 15 amino acids. The DNA for the CDR3 is TGCAGTGCTAAAGCCGCGGACAGGGCGAGCTATGGCTACACCTTC. As protein: CSAKAADRASYGYTF.

The chain joins TRBV10-3 to TRBJ1-2; 8 bases match TRBD1. The V segment lost 10 bases and the J segment 7 bases; nucleotides outside the gene matches: 11. CDR1 and CDR2 from the germline V gene are ENHRY and SYGVKD. CDR3 length: 13 residues. The CDR3 sequence is CASSLRGLGGYTF. The CDR3 DNA is TGTGCCAGCAGCCTCAGGGGGCTGGGTGGCTACACCTTC.

This sequence joins TRBV6-1 and TRBJ2-5; 7 nucleotides match TRBD2. CDR1 MNHNS and CDR2 SASEGT come from the germline V gene. Losses at the gene ends were 6 bases for V and 4 bases for J; bases not matched to a gene: 11. This CDR3 has 15 residues. CDR3 residues: CASSPIGLVRETQYF. CDR3 in DNA: TGTGCCAGCAGCCCCATCGGACTAGTGCGAGAGACCCAGTACTTC.

V and J are TRBV5-1 and TRBJ2-7; TRBD1 is a possible D gene (6 bases). There are 14 residues in the CDR3. V gave up 0 bases and J gave up 3 bases, with 10 bases separating them. CDR1 and CDR2 from the germline V gene are SGHRS and YFSETQ. As DNA, the CDR3 is TGCGCCAGCAGCTTGGCCCCAGGGGACTACGAGCAGTACTTC. Encoded protein: CASSLAPGDYEQYF.

The CDR3 nucleotides are TGTGCCAGCAGCTCCTTCGGGGGGACTGAAGCTTTCTTT. Amino acid sequence: CASSSFGGTEAFF. The V and J genes are TRBV11-3 and TRBJ1-1; tentative D call: TRBD1 (5 bases). Between the trimmed V and J ends, which lost 4 bases and 5 bases, there was a span of 11 bases. The CDR3 has 13 amino acids. Germline lookup yields CDR1 SGHNT and CDR2 YENEEA.

The V call is TRBV2, the J call TRBJ2-7; TRBD1 agrees at 9 bases. Germline V gene data show CDR1 as SNHLY and CDR2 as FYNNEI. This CDR3 has 15 residues. The ends lost 5 bases at V and 6 bases at J; junction bases unmatched: 11. CDR3: CASSYLRDRVGEQYF. CDR3 coding DNA: TGTGCCAGCAGTTACTTGAGGGACAGGGTGGGCGAGCAGTACTTC.

V gene TRBV5-1 combines with J gene TRBJ2-5; 11 bases fit TRBD2. The CDR3 extends over 14 amino acids. Unmatched junction bases numbered 0, after V lost 2 bases and J lost 3 bases. The germline CDR1 and CDR2 sequences are SGHRS and YFSETQ. The CDR3 loop is CASSFSGGEETQYF. DNA for the CDR3: TGCGCCAGCAGCTTTAGCGGGGGGGAAGAGACCCAGTACTTC.

V usage is TRBV19 and J usage is TRBJ1-2, with no clear D. With 1 base removed from V and 3 bases from J, the gap between germline ends came to 15 bases. This CDR3 has 16 residues. Germline V gene sequence: CDR1 LNHDA, CDR2 SQIVND (reference sequence). CDR3 DNA: TGTGCCAGTAGTATAGGAGCCAGGCCGCGGGACTATGGCTACACCTTC. This sequence encodes CASSIGARPRDYGYTF.

This sequence joins TRBV2 and TRBJ2-5, with D possibly called TRBD1 or TRBD2 (5 bases each). The V end lost 6 bases, the J end lost 2 bases, and 10 bases lay between the germline ends. CDR1 and CDR2 (germline): SNHLY, FYNNEI. This CDR3 has 13 amino acids. In nucleotides, the CDR3 is TGTGCCAGCAGCCCCGAGGGGCAAGAGACCCAGTACTTC. Protein product: CASSPEGQETQYF.

The chain carries TRBV28 and TRBJ2-5, with unresolved D. V was pared by 1 base and J by 4 bases, with 4 bases between. Germline CDR1 reads MDHEN; CDR2 reads SYDVKM. This CDR3 spans 12 amino acids. In nucleotides, the CDR3 is TGTGCCAGCAGTTTATTTAGAGAGACCCAGTACTTC. Residues: CASSLFRETQYF.

V and J are TRBV2 and TRBJ2-5, with 10 bases lining up with TRBD2. This CDR3 has 18 amino acids. Germline V CDR1 and CDR2: SNHLY, FYNNEI. The V gene end was trimmed by 4 bases and the J gene end by 0 bases; junction bases not matched to a gene: 11. CDR3: CASSGSRASGGNQETQYF. CDR3 nucleotides: TGTGCCAGCAGTGGCAGTAGGGCTAGCGGGGGCAACCAAGAGACCCAGTACTTC.

This clonotype was detected only a few times. This chain joins TRBV27 and TRBJ1-2; possibly TRBD1 for D (6 bases). V lost 8 bases, J lost 4 bases, and 17 bases lay in between. Germline V gene data show CDR1 as MNHEY and CDR2 as SMNVEV (reference sequence). CDR3 length: 14 residues. CDR3 region: CASGNQGQVYGYTF. CDR3 sequence (DNA): TGTGCCAGCGGGAACCAGGGGCAAGTCTATGGCTACACCTTC.

The J gene is TRBJ1-1, the V gene TRBV6-4; D not resolved. V gave up 2 bases and J gave up 1 base, with 8 bases separating them. The germline gives CDR1 MRHNA, CDR2 SNTAGT. The CDR3 consists of 14 residues. CDR3 loop: CASSDGPENTEAFF. The DNA of the CDR3 is TGTGCCAGCAGTGACGGTCCGGAGAACACTGAAGCTTTCTTT.

The chain couples TRBV30 to TRBJ1-6; TRBD1 might be the D (6 bases). The length of the CDR3 is 17 residues. Between the trimmed V and J ends, which lost 5 bases and 6 bases, there was a span of 23 bases. Germline V lookup: CDR1 GTSNPN, CDR2 SVGIG (reference sequence). CDR3 coding DNA: TGTGCCTGGGGGAACAGGGTGGAAGGGTTCTCTAATTCACCCCTCCACTTT. Its protein product is CAWGNRVEGFSNSPLHF.

CDR3 amino acids: CASSLVGPDTQYF. The DNA for the CDR3 is TGCGCCAGCAGCTTGGTCGGGCCAGATACGCAGTATTTT. The chain links TRBV5-1 to TRBJ2-3; D remains unclear. The CDR3 length is 13 residues. V lost 0 bases to trimming and J lost 4 bases, with 6 bases between them. The V gene's germline CDR1 is SGHRS and CDR2 YFSETQ.

The chain uses TRBV11-3 and TRBJ2-2; no clear D gene. The V end was cut by 1 base, the J end by 5 bases, with 5 bases between. The CDR3 extends over 13 amino acids. Germline V gene data show CDR1 as SGHNT and CDR2 as YENEEA. The CDR3 here is CASSLVRTGELFF. In DNA form, the CDR3 reads TGTGCCAGCAGCTTAGTGAGGACCGGGGAGCTGTTTTTT.